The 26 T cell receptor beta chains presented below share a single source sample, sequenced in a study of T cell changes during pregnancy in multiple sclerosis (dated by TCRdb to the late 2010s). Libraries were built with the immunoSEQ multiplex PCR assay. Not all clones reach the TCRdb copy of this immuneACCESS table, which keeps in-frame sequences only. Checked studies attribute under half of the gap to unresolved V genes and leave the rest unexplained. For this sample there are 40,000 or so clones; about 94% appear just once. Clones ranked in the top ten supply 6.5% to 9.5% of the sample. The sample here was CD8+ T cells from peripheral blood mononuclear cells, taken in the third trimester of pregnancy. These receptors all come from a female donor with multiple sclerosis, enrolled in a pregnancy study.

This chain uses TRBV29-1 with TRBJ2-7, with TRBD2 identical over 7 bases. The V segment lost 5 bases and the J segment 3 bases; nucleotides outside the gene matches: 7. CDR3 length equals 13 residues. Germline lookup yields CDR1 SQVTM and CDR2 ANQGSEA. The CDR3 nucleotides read TGCAGCGTTCGATTGCCTAGCGGCTACGAGCAGTACTTC. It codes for CSVRLPSGYEQYF.

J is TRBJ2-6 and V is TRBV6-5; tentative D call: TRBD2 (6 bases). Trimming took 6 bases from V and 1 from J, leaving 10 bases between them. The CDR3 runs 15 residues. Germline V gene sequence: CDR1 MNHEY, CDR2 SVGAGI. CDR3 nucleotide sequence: TGTGCCAGCAGGATCGGGAGATCTGGGGCCAACGTCCTGACTTTC. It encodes CASRIGRSGANVLTF.

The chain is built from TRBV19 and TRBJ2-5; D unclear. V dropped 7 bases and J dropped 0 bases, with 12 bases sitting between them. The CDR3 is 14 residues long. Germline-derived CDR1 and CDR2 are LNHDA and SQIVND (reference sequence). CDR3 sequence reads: CASMSDLNQETQYF. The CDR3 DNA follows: TGTGCCAGTATGAGTGATCTCAACCAAGAGACCCAGTACTTC.

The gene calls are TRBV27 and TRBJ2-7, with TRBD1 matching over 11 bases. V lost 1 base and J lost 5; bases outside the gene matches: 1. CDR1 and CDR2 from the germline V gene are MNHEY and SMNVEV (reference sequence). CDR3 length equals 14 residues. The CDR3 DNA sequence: TGTGCCAGCAGTTTATGGACAGGGGGCGACGAGCAGTACTTC. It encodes CASSLWTGGDEQYF.

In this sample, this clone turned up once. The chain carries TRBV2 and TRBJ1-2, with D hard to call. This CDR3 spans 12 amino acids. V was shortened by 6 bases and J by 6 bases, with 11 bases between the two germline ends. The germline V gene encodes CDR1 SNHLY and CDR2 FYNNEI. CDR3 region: CASRGTVDGYTF. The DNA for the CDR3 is TGTGCCAGCAGAGGAACAGTCGATGGCTACACCTTC.

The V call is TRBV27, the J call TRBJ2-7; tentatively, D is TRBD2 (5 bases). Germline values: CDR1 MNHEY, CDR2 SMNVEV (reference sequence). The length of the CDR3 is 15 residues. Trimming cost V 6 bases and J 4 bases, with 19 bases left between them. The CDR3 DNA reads TGTGCCAGCAGCCCGACTGTCGGGGTAAGGTACGAGCAGTACTTC. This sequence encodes CASSPTVGVRYEQYF.

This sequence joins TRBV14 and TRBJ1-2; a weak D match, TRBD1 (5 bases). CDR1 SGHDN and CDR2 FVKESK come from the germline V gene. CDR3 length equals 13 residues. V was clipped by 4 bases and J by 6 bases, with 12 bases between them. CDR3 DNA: TGTGCCAGCAGCCCTCGGACATACGATGGCTACACCTTC. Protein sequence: CASSPRTYDGYTF.

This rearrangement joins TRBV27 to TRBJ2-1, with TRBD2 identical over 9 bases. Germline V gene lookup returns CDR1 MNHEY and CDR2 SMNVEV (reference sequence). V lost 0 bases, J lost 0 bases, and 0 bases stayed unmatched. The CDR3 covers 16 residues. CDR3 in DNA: TGTGCCAGCAGTTTATCAGCGGGGGGCTCCTACAATGAGCAGTTCTTC. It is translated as CASSLSAGGSYNEQFF.

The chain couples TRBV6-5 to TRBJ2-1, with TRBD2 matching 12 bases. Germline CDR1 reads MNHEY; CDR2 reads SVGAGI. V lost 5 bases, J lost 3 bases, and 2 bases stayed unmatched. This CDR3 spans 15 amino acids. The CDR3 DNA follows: TGTGCCAGCAGTCCACTAGCGGGAGGCTACAATGAGCAGTTCTTC. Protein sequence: CASSPLAGGYNEQFF.

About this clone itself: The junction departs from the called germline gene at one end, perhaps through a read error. CDR3 loop: CASSSYGTAESGANVLTF. The DNA for the CDR3 is TGTGCCAGTAGCTCTTATGGGACAGCGGAATCTGGGGCCAACGTCCTGACTTTC. The rearrangement joins TRBV5-6 to TRBJ2-6; 7 nucleotides align to TRBD1. The V gene's germline CDR1 is SGHDT and CDR2 YYEEEE. The CDR3 has 18 residues.

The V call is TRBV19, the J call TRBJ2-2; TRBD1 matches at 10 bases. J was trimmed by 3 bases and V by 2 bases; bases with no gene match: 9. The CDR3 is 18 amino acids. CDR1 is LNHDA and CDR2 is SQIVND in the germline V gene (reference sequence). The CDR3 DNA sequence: TGTGCCAGTAGTATACCCGCCGGGACAGGGGACTACACCGGGGAGCTGTTTTTT. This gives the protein CASSIPAGTGDYTGELFF.

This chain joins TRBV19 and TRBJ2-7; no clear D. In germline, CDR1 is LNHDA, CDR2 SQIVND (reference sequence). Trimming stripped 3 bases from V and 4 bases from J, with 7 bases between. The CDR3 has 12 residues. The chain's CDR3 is CASSISGYEQYF. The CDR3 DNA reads TGTGCCAGTAGTATTTCCGGGTACGAGCAGTACTTC.

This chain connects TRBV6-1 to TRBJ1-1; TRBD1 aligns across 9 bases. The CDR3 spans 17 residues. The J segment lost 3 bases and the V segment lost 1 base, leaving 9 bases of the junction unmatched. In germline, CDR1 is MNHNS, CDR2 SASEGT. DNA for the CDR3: TGTGCCAGCAGTGAAGGGGACAGGGCCTATCAGGACACTGAAGCTTTCTTT. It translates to CASSEGDRAYQDTEAFF.

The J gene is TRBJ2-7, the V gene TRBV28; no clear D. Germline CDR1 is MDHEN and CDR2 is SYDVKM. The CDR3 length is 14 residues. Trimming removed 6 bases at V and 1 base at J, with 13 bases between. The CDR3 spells CASSPHLASYEQYF. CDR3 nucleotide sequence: TGTGCCAGCAGCCCCCATCTCGCGTCCTACGAGCAGTACTTC.

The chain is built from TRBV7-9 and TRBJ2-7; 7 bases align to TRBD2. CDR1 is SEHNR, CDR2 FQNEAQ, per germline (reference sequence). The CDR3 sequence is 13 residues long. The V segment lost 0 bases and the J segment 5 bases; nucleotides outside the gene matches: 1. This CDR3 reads CASSLAGRDEQYF. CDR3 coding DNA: TGTGCCAGCAGCTTAGCAGGGAGGGACGAGCAGTACTTC.

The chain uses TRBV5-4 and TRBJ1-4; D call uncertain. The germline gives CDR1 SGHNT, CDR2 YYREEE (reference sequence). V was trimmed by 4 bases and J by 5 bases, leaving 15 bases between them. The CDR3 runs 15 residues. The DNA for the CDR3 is TGTGCCAGCAGCCCCCCCGGATTGGAGAATGAAAAACTGTTTTTT. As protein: CASSPPGLENEKLFF.

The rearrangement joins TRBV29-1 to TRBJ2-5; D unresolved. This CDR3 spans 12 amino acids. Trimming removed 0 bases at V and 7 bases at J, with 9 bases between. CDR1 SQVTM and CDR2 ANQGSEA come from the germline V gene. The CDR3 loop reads CSVEDPSWTQYF. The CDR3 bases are TGCAGCGTTGAAGATCCCTCTTGGACCCAGTACTTC. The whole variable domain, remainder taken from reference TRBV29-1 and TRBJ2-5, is SAVISQKPSRDICQRGTSLTIQCQVDSQVTMMFWYRQQPGQSLTLIATANQGSEATYESGFVIDKFPISRPNLTFSTLTVSNMSPEDSSIYLCSVEDPSWTQYFGPGTRLLVL.

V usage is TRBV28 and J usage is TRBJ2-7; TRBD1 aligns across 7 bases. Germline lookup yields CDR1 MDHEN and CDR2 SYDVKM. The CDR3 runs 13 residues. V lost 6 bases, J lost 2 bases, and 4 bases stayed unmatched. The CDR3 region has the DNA TGTGCCAGCAGCCCACAGGGGCCCTACGAGCAGTACTTC. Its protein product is CASSPQGPYEQYF.

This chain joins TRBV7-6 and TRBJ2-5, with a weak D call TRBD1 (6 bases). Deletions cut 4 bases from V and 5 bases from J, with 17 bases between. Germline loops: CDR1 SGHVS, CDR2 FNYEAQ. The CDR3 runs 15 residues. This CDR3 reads CASSSRQAPGETQYF. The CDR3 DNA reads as TGTGCCAGCAGCTCCCGACAGGCCCCCGGGGAGACCCAGTACTTC.

CDR3 in amino acids: CASRQNNEQFF. Written as DNA, the CDR3 is TGTGCCAGCAGGCAGAACAATGAGCAGTTCTTC. This chain joins TRBV27 and TRBJ2-1, with D unclear. The CDR3 is made up of 11 amino acids. CDR1 is MNHEY and CDR2 is SMNVEV in the germline V gene (reference sequence). V lost 6 bases, J lost 5 bases, and 5 bases lay in between.

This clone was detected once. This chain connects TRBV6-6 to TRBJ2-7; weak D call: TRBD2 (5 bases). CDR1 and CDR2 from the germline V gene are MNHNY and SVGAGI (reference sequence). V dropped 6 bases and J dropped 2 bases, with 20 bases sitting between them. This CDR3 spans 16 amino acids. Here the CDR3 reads CASSPSGGRTAYEQYF. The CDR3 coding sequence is TGTGCCAGCAGCCCCTCTGGTGGGAGAACGGCCTACGAGCAGTACTTC.

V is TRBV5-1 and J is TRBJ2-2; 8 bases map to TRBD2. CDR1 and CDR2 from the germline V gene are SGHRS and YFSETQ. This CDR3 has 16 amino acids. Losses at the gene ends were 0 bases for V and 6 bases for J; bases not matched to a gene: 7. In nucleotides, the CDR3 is TGCGCCAGCAGCTTGGTAGAACTAGCGGTCGCCGGGGAGCTGTTTTTT. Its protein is CASSLVELAVAGELFF.

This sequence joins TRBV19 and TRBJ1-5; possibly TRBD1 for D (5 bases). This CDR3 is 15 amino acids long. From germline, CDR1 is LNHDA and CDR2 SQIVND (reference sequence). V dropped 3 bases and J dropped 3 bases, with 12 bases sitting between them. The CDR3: CASSMATGLNQPQHF. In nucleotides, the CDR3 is TGTGCCAGTAGTATGGCAACAGGCCTCAATCAGCCCCAGCATTTT.

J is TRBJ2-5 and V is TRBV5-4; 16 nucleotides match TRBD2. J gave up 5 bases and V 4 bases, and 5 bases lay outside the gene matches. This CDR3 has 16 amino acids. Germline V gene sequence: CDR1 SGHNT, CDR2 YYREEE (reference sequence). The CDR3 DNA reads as TGTGCCAGCAGCACGGGGACTAGCGGGGGGGTGGAGACCCAGTACTTC. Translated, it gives CASSTGTSGGVETQYF.

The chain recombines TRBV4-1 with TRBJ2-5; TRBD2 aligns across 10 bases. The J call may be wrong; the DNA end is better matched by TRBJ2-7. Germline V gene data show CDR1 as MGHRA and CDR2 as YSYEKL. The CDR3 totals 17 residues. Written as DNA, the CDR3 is TGCGCCAGCAGCCAAGATCGAGCGGGGGGGATTGGGCACGAGCAGTACTTC. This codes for CASSQDRAGGIGHEQYF.

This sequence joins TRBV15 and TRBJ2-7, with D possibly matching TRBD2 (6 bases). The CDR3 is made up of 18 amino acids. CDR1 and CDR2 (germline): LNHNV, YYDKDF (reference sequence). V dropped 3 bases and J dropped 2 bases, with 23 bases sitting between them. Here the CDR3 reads CATSRGHSSARSPYEQYF. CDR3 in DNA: TGTGCCACCAGCAGGGGCCACTCTAGCGCCCGATCTCCCTACGAGCAGTACTTC.